This entry features one T cell receptor beta chain sequence. Original data processing: As immunoSEQ supplied junction-only sequences (without quality scores), filtering differed. Profiled with immunoSEQ multiplex PCR; TCRdb holds only in-frame clones, not every one. V, J and clone size are taken as reported in that table, and D and trimming were inferred from the DNA itself. The sample has over 2 million clones, 85% to 95% seen once. V shed 5 bases, J shed 4 bases, and the junction held 6 bases outside the gene matches. Germline CDR1 reads SGHTA; CDR2 reads FQGNSA. There are 14 residues in the CDR3. Every donor, a Caucasian adult, lived in Nashville, Tennessee. The split of CD4+ cells yielded CD45RA+ naive and CD45RA-negative memory subsets. The data derive from a study of shared clonotypes between healthy human individuals. Study context: Three plates were used per donor for CD4 naive, three for CD4 memory, two for CD8 naive and one for CD8 memory.

Material: naive CD4+ T cells from PBMCs. As for subset: CD45RA+ positively selected. The clonotype comes from a man aged 18 to 35 in good health. Some clones in this sample may be carry-over from other donors' samples. This chain uses TRBV7-2 with TRBJ1-1; 8 nucleotides line up with TRBD1. CDR3 bases: TGTGCCAGCAGCCTGACAGGGGCGACCACTGAAGCTTTCTTT. Amino acid sequence: CASSLTGATTEAFF.